The 3 T cell receptor beta chains below were found in one sample sequenced in a study of human T cells and chemical hapten exposure. TCRdb itself ran the RACE reads through MiXCR, one entry per CDR3 protein. The data hold 65,000 to 95,000 distinct CDR3 sequences, with 8.6% observed a single time. The time point was: healthy volunteer bleed at 6 weeks. Unseparated into fractions, whole blood served as the source from which total RNA was extracted. Sequencing was done on a sample of whole blood. The receptor source for this set is a female donor in good health. Some clones in this sample may be carry-over from other donors' samples.

This clonotype was observed many times. V usage is TRBV20-1 and J usage is TRBJ2-3; D is possibly TRBD2 (7 bases). Germline CDR1 is DFQATT and CDR2 is SNEGSKA (reference sequence). The V gene lost 1 base and the J gene lost 5 bases, with 16 bases spanning the gap. CDR3 size: 15 residues. The CDR3 nucleotides read TGCAGTGCTAGAGCCACCGGGGGGCCGGGAGATACGCAGTATTTT. Translated, it gives CSARATGGPGDTQYF.

This clonotype was counted a few times. J is TRBJ1-5 and V is TRBV18, with 8 bases identical to TRBD1. Germline assignment: CDR1 KGHSH and CDR2 LQKENI. Trimming removed 8 bases from V and 6 bases from J; junction bases left unmatched: 9. The CDR3 has 14 residues. CDR3 protein: CASTPDREGQPQHF. The DNA of the CDR3 is TGTGCCAGCACCCCGGACAGGGAAGGTCAGCCCCAGCATTTT. Complete variable domain (other parts from reference TRBV18 and TRBJ1-5): NAGVMQNPRHLVRRRGQEARLRCSPMKGHSHVYWYRQLPEEGLKFMVYLQKENIIDESGMPKERFSAEFPKEGPSILRIQQVVRGDSAAYFCASTPDREGQPQHFGDGTRLSIL.

The CDR3 region has the DNA TGTGCCAGCAGCTTATGGGAGAACACTGAAGCTTTCTTT. This gives the protein CASSLWENTEAFF. The rearrangement uses TRBV7-3 and TRBJ1-1; unclear D gene. The CDR3 has 13 amino acids. V lost 2 bases, J lost 1 base, and 5 bases lay in between. In germline, CDR1 is SGHTA, CDR2 FQGTGA.